The clone carrying this T cell receptor (beta chain) has only a few counts. The junction differs from germline at one of its ends, possibly a read error. The data were obtained in a study of early T cells in non-severe SARS-CoV-2 infection. Study-level information: It was bulk RNA from unsorted whole blood that was sequenced, and the chains were unpaired.

Looked up from germline, CDR1 is MNHEY and CDR2 is SMNVEV (reference sequence). The CDR3 has 17 amino acids. Molecules of cDNA were individually given unique molecular identifiers that were attached to them. A single record per CDR3 protein comes from TCRdb applying MiXCR to the 5' RACE reads. The data contain some 66,000 distinct CDR3 sequences, approximately 10% of them seen just once; the ten biggest clones take up approximately 3%. The origin of this receptor is an adult who was a healthcare worker with PCR-confirmed SARS-CoV-2 infection or an uninfected control (not recorded which). The rearrangement uses TRBV27 and TRBJ2-5, with 9 bases lining up with TRBD1. The sequenced sample consisted of whole blood. The CDR3 sequence is CASSPSRDRALQGTQYF. The CDR3 nucleotides read TGTGCCAGCAGTCCTAGCCGGGACAGGGCCCTCCAAGGGACCCAGTACTTC.